Listed below are T cell receptor beta chains from one sample, sequenced in a study of shared clonotypes between healthy human individuals. Data came from immunoSEQ multiplex PCR; TCRdb stores just in-frame clones and leaves some out. The sample has more than 550,000 clones; about 90% are singletons. The sequenced sample consisted of naive CD8+ T cells sorted from blood. These receptors were collected from a man aged 25 to 40 in good health. Each CDR3 is given with its conserved first and last residue. The D gene is left open where the match is weak. Expanded clones get a size class; other rows say once, few or many, or leave the size out.

v_call	d_call	j_call	clone_size	cdr3_aa	cdr3_nt
TRBV7-8	-	TRBJ1-1	-	CASSLRYTEAFF	TGTGCCAGCAGCTTACGGTACACTGAAGCTTTCTTT
TRBV27	-	TRBJ2-7	-	CASSLGVDRTYEQYF	TGTGCCAGCAGTTTAGGAGTGGACCGAACCTACGAGCAGTACTTC
TRBV19	-	TRBJ1-5	-	CASSITVISNQPQHF	TGTGCCAGTAGTATTACAGTAATTAGCAATCAGCCCCAGCATTTT
TRBV5-1	-	TRBJ1-4	-	CASSEEAATNEKLFF	TGCGCCAGCTCAGAGGAGGCGGCAACTAATGAAAAACTGTTTTTT
TRBV6-5	-	TRBJ2-1	-	CASSPDYYNEQFF	TGTGCCAGCAGTCCTGACTACTACAATGAGCAGTTCTTC
TRBV27	TRBD2	TRBJ2-2	-	CASSLSYRGANTGELFF	TGTGCCAGCAGTTTATCCTATCGGGGGGCGAACACCGGGGAGCTGTTTTTT
TRBV10-3	-	TRBJ2-3	-	CAISEMLFSGRTDPPDTQYF	TGTGCCATCAGTGAGATGTTATTTTCAGGACGGACAGATCCCCCAGATACGCAGTATTTT
TRBV28	TRBD1	TRBJ2-7	-	CASSLTGNSYEQYF	TGTGCCAGCAGTCTGACAGGGAACTCCTACGAGCAGTACTTC
TRBV10-1	TRBD1	TRBJ2-6	-	CASSNRGFGANVLTF	TGCGCCAGCAGTAACAGGGGGTTTGGGGCCAACGTCCTGACTTTC
TRBV10-1	TRBD1	TRBJ2-7	-	CASSEGQENSYEQYF	TGCGCCAGCAGTGAGGGACAGGAGAATTCCTACGAGCAGTACTTC
TRBV28	TRBD2	TRBJ2-1	-	CASSPRDYTYNEQFF	TGTGCCAGCAGTCCCCGGGACTACACCTACAATGAGCAGTTCTTC
TRBV10-3	TRBD2	TRBJ2-5	-	CAISESLAGVEETQYF	TGTGCCATCAGTGAGTCCCTAGCGGGAGTAGAAGAGACCCAGTACTTC
TRBV9	TRBD1	TRBJ2-1	-	CASSLTGVEQFF	TGTGCCAGCAGCCTTACAGGGGTTGAGCAGTTCTTC
TRBV27	-	TRBJ1-4	-	CASSPGGFNEKLFF	TGTGCCAGCAGCCCTGGGGGGTTTAATGAAAAACTGTTTTTT
TRBV4-3	TRBD1	TRBJ2-1	-	CASSQEDRGNLDEQFF	TGCGCCAGCAGCCAAGAAGACAGGGGCAATCTCGATGAGCAGTTCTTC
TRBV6-5	-	TRBJ2-7	-	CASSYSSRVYEQYF	TGTGCCAGCAGTTACTCGTCAAGGGTCTACGAGCAGTACTTC
TRBV7-9	TRBD2	TRBJ2-7	-	CASSESGSYEQYF	TGTGCCAGCAGCGAAAGCGGGAGCTACGAGCAGTACTTC
TRBV9	-	TRBJ2-7	-	CASSVEGSHEQYF	TGTGCCAGCAGCGTAGAGGGGAGTCACGAGCAGTACTTC
TRBV19	-	TRBJ1-1	-	CATGGQNTEAFF	TGTGCCACTGGGGGCCAGAACACTGAAGCTTTCTTT
TRBV15	-	TRBJ1-5	once	CATSRDGVGNQPQHF	TGTGCCACCAGCAGAGACGGCGTGGGCAATCAGCCCCAGCATTTT
TRBV14	-	TRBJ2-1	-	CASSQDRGYRAYNEQFF	TGTGCCAGCAGCCAAGATCGAGGGTACAGGGCCTACAATGAGCAGTTCTTC
TRBV7-8	TRBD2	TRBJ2-7	-	CASNPLGGSTYEQYF	TGTGCCAGCAACCCTTTAGGCGGGAGTACCTACGAGCAGTACTTC
TRBV7-9	TRBD2	TRBJ2-7	-	CASSARLAGIYEQYF	TGTGCCAGCAGCGCCCGACTAGCGGGAATCTACGAGCAGTACTTC
TRBV12-2	-	TRBJ2-1	-	CASRLVGQYNEQFF	TGTGCAAGTCGCTTAGTGGGCCAGTACAATGAGCAGTTCTTC
TRBV6-5	-	TRBJ2-1	once	CASSRYSSYNEQFF	TGTGCCAGCAGCCGCTACAGCTCCTACAATGAGCAGTTCTTC
TRBV7-9	TRBD1	TRBJ2-7	once	CASSLGTGASYEQYF	TGTGCCAGCAGCTTAGGGACAGGGGCCTCCTACGAGCAGTACTTC
TRBV27	TRBD2	TRBJ2-7	-	CASNPGRGSYEQYF	TGTGCCAGCAACCCCGGGAGGGGGTCCTACGAGCAGTACTTC
TRBV4-1	TRBD2	TRBJ2-1	-	CASSQDSGSGNEQFF	TGCGCCAGCAGCCAAGATAGCGGGAGTGGCAATGAGCAGTTCTTC
TRBV7-3	-	TRBJ2-4	-	CASSLTGLPRDIQYF	TGTGCCAGCAGCTTAACGGGGCTGCCCCGGGACATTCAGTACTTC
TRBV9	-	TRBJ2-7	-	CASSGDGGPDEQYF	TGTGCCAGCAGCGGGGATGGGGGCCCGGACGAGCAGTACTTC
TRBV28	TRBD2	TRBJ2-5	-	CASSFMTSRIIETQYF	TGTGCCAGCAGTTTTATGACTAGCCGCATTATAGAGACCCAGTACTTC
TRBV5-4	TRBD2	TRBJ2-3	-	CASSNGDGASGSSDTQYF	TGTGCCAGCAGCAACGGCGATGGGGCTAGCGGGAGTTCAGATACGCAGTATTTT
TRBV28	TRBD1	TRBJ1-2	-	CASSPTLAGTGGSGYTF	TGTGCCAGCAGCCCAACCCTAGCCGGGACAGGGGGTAGTGGCTACACCTTC
TRBV5-4	-	TRBJ2-1	-	CASSLFGNEQFF	TGTGCCAGCAGCTTGTTCGGGAATGAGCAGTTCTTC
TRBV28	-	TRBJ2-7	-	CASSYQGGVGEQYF	TGTGCCAGCAGTTACCAGGGCGGGGTGGGCGAGCAGTACTTC
TRBV27	TRBD2	TRBJ2-1	-	CASSPAGLAGAYEQFF	TGTGCCAGCAGTCCTGCCGGACTAGCGGGAGCCTATGAGCAGTTCTTC
TRBV4-1	TRBD2	TRBJ2-7	-	CASSQGLAGDGGEQYF	TGCGCCAGCAGCCAAGGCCTAGCGGGAGACGGTGGCGAGCAGTACTTC
TRBV19	-	TRBJ1-1	-	CASSMTLGNTEAFF	TGTGCCAGTAGTATGACATTGGGGAACACTGAAGCTTTCTTT
TRBV29-1	-	TRBJ2-7	-	CSVELGSYEQYF	TGCAGCGTTGAGTTGGGGTCCTACGAGCAGTACTTC
TRBV7-9	TRBD1	TRBJ2-6	-	CASSSSLGTGYSGANVLTF	TGTGCCAGCAGCTCCAGCCTCGGGACAGGGTATTCTGGGGCCAACGTCCTGACTTTC
TRBV9	TRBD1	TRBJ2-7	-	CASSGTGTGVYEQYF	TGTGCCAGCAGCGGAACCGGGACAGGGGTCTACGAGCAGTACTTC
TRBV5-5	TRBD2	TRBJ2-7	-	CASSLPLAGEDEQYF	TGTGCCAGCAGCTTGCCCCTAGCGGGAGAAGACGAGCAGTACTTC
TRBV15	-	TRBJ2-7	-	CATSRRGSSYEQYF	TGTGCCACCAGCAGGAGAGGATCGTCCTACGAGCAGTACTTC
TRBV30	TRBD1	TRBJ1-1	-	CAWSFGTVNTEAFF	TGTGCCTGGAGTTTCGGGACAGTTAACACTGAAGCTTTCTTT
TRBV7-8	TRBD1	TRBJ1-2	-	CASSLVGQGSRGYTF	TGTGCCAGCAGCTTAGTAGGACAGGGCTCTAGAGGCTACACCTTC
TRBV4-2	-	TRBJ2-2	-	CASSLPWAGNTGELFF	TGTGCCAGCAGCCTACCCTGGGCTGGGAACACCGGGGAGCTGTTTTTT
TRBV9	TRBD1	TRBJ1-5	-	CASSENPGTGANQPQHF	TGTGCCAGCAGCGAAAACCCCGGGACAGGGGCCAATCAGCCCCAGCATTTT
TRBV27	-	TRBJ2-5	-	CASIPRGGSNQETQYF	TGTGCCAGCATCCCAAGGGGGGGGAGCAACCAAGAGACCCAGTACTTC
TRBV6-6	-	TRBJ2-1	-	CASSGRSDNEQFF	TGTGCCAGCAGTGGTCGGAGCGACAATGAGCAGTTCTTC
TRBV5-6	-	TRBJ2-5	-	CASSFNRGTQYF	TGTGCCAGCAGCTTTAACCGGGGGACCCAGTACTTC
TRBV28	-	TRBJ2-1	-	CATSSRGPFNEQFF	TGTGCCACCTCTTCGAGAGGGCCTTTCAATGAGCAGTTCTTC
TRBV9	-	TRBJ2-2	-	CASSVGGGTGELFF	TGTGCCAGCAGCGTTGGGGGTGGGACCGGGGAGCTGTTTTTT